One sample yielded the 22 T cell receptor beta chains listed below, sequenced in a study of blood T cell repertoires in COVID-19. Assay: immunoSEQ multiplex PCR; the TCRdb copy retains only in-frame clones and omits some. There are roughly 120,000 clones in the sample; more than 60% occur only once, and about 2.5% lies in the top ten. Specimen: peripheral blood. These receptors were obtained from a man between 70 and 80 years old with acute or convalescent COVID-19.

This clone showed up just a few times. The CDR3 sequence: CAIRLREAYTEAFF. The CDR3 DNA reads as TGTGCCATCAGGTTACGAGAGGCTTACACTGAAGCTTTCTTT. The chain couples TRBV10-3 to TRBJ1-1; D gene unclear. The V end lost 6 bases, the J end lost 3 bases, and 14 bases lay between the germline ends. CDR1 is ENHRY and CDR2 is SYGVKD in the germline V gene. The CDR3 is made up of 14 amino acids.

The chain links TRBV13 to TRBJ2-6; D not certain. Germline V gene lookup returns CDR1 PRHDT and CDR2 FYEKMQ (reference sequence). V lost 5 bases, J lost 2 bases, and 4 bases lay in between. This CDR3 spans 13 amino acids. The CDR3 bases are TGTGCCAGCAGCCTAACTGGGGCCAACGTCCTGACTTTC. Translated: CASSLTGANVLTF.

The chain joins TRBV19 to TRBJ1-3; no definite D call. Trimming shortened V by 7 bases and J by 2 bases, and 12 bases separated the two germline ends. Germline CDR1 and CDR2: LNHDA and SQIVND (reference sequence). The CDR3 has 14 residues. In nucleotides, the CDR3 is TGTGCCAGTACCAGGACTCCTCCTGGAAACACCATATATTTT. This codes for CASTRTPPGNTIYF. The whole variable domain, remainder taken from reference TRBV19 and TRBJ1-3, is DGGITQSPKYLFRKEGQNVTLSCEQNLNHDAMYWYRQDPGQGLRLIYYSQIVNDFQKGDIAEGYSVSREKKESFPLTVTSAQKNPTAFYLCASTRTPPGNTIYFGEGSWLTVV.

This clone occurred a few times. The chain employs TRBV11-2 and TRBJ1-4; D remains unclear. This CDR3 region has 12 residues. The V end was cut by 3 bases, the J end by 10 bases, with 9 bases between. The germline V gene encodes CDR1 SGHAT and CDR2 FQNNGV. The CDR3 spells CASSFSTGKLFF. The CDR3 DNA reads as TGTGCCAGCAGCTTCTCTACCGGAAAACTGTTTTTT.

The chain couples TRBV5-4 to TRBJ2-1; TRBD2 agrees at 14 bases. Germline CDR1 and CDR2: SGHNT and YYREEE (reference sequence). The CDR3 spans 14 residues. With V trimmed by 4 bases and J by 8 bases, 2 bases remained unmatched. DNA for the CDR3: TGTGCCAGCAGCCCGGGACTAGCGGGAGATGAGCAGTTCTTC. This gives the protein CASSPGLAGDEQFF. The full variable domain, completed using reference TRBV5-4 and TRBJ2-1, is ETGVTQSPTHLIKTRGQQVTLRCSSQSGHNTVSWYQQALGQGPQFIFQYYREEENGRGNFPPRFSGLQFPNYSSELNVNALELDDSALYLCASSPGLAGDEQFFGPGTRLTVL.

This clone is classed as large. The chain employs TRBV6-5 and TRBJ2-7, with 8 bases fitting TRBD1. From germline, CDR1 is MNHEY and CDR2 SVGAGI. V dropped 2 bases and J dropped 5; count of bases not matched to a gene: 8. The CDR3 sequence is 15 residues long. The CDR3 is CASSYTPGQVHEQYF. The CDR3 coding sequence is TGTGCCAGCAGTTACACACCGGGACAGGTCCACGAGCAGTACTTC.

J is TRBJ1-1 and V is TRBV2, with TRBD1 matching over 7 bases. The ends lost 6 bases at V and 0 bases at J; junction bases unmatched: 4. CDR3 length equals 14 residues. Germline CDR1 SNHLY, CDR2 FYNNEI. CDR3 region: CASSTGVMNTEAFF. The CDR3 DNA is TGTGCCAGCAGCACAGGGGTTATGAACACTGAAGCTTTCTTT.

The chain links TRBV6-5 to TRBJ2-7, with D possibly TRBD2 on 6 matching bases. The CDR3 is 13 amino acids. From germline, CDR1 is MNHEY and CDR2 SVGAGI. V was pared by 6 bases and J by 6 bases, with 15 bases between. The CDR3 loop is CASRTGRGSEQYF. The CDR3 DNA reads TGTGCCAGCAGGACTGGGCGGGGCAGCGAGCAGTACTTC.

The CDR3 is CASSLEGANLNSPLHF. CDR3 coding DNA: TGCGCCAGCAGCTTGGAGGGGGCTAACTTGAATTCACCCCTCCACTTT. This chain uses TRBV5-1 with TRBJ1-6; 7 bases are a match to TRBD1. The CDR3 covers 16 residues. J lost 7 bases, V lost 0 bases, and 7 bases had no gene match. Germline V CDR1 and CDR2: SGHRS, YFSETQ.

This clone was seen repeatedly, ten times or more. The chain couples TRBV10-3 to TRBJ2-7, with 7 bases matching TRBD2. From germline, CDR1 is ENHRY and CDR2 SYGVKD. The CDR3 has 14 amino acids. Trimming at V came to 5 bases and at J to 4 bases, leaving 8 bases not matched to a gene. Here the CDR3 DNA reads TGTGCCATCAGTCAGATAGCGGGTTCTTACGAGCAGTACTTC. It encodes CAISQIAGSYEQYF.

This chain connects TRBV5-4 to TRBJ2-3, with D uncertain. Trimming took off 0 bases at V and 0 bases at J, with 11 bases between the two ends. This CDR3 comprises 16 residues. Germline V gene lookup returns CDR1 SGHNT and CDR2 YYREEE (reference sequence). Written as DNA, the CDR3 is TGTGCCAGCAGCTTGGACAGCCTTTCTAGCACAGATACGCAGTATTTT. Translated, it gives CASSLDSLSSTDTQYF.

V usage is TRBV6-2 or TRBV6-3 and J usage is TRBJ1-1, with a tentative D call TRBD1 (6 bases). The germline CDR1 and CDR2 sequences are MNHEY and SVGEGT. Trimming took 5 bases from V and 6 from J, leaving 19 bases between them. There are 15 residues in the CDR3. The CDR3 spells CASSGWTEDLAEAFF. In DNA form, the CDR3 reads TGTGCCAGCAGTGGATGGACAGAAGATCTTGCTGAAGCTTTCTTT.

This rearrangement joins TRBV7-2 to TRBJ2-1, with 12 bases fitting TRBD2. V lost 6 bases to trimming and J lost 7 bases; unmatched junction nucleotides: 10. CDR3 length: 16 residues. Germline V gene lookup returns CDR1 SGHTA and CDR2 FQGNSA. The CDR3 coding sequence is TGTGCCAGCAGTTCTAGCGGGGGGGCAAAGAGGAATGAGCAGTTCTTC. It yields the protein CASSSSGGAKRNEQFF.

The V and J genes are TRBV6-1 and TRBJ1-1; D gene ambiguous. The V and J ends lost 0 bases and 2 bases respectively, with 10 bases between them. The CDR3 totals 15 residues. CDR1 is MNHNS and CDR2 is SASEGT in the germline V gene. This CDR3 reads CASSEAANLNTEAFF. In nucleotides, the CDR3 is TGTGCCAGCAGTGAAGCGGCAAATCTCAACACTGAAGCTTTCTTT.

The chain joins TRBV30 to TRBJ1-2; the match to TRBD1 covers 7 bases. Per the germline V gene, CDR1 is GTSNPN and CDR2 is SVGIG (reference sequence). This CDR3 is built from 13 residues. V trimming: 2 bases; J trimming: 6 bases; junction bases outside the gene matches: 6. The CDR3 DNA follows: TGTGCCTGGAGTTCCCAGGGGGAGGATGGCTACACCTTC. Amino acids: CAWSSQGEDGYTF.

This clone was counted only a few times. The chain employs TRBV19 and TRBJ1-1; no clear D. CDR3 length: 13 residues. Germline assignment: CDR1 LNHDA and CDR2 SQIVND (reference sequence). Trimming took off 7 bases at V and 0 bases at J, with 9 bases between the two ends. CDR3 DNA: TGTGCCAGTACTCTGGGAGTGAACACTGAAGCTTTCTTT. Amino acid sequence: CASTLGVNTEAFF. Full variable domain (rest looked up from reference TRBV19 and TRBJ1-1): DGGITQSPKYLFRKEGQNVTLSCEQNLNHDAMYWYRQDPGQGLRLIYYSQIVNDFQKGDIAEGYSVSREKKESFPLTVTSAQKNPTAFYLCASTLGVNTEAFFGQGTRLTVV.

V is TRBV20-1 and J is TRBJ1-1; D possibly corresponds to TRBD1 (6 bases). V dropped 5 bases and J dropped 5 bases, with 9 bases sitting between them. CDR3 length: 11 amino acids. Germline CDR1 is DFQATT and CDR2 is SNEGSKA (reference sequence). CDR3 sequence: CSARTATEAFF. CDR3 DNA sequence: TGCAGTGCTCGGACAGCTACTGAAGCTTTCTTT.

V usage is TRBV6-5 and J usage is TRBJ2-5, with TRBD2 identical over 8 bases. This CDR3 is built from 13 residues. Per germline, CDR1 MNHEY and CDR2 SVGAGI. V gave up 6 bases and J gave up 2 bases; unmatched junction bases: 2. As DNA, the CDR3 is TGTGCCAGCAGGAGCGGGGGTCAAGAGACCCAGTACTTC. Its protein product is CASRSGGQETQYF.

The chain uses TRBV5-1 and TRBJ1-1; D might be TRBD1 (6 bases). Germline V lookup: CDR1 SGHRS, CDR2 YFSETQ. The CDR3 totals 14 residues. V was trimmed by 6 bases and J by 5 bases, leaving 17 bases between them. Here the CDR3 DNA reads TGCGCCAGCACACAGGGCGGTATTAGGACTGAAGCTTTCTTT. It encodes CASTQGGIRTEAFF.

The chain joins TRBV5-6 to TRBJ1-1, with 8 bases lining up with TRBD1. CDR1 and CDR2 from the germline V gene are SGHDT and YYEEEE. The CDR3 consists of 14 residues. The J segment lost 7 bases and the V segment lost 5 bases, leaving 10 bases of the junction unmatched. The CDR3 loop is CASSVQGAVIEAFF. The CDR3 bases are TGTGCCAGCAGTGTCCAGGGGGCGGTTATTGAAGCTTTCTTT.

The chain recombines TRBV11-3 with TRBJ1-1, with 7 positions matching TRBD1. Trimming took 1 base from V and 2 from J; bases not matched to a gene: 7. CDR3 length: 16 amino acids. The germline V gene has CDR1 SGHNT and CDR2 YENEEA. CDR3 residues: CASSLGAGGGNTEAFF. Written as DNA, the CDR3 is TGTGCCAGCAGCTTAGGCGCGGGAGGGGGCAACACTGAAGCTTTCTTT.

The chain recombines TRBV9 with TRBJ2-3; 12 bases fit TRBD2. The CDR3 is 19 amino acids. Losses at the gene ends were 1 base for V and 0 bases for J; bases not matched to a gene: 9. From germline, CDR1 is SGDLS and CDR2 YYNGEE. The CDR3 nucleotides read TGTGCCAGCAGCGTAATGGGCACTAGCGGGGGGTGGAGCACAGATACGCAGTATTTT. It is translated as CASSVMGTSGGWSTDTQYF.